This T cell receptor beta chain was found in a study of cytomegalovirus exposure and HLA in healthy donors. Healthy donors of bone marrow made up the group. Use of 60 Vbeta and 13 Jbeta primers characterized the PCR. Clones were sequenced by immunoSEQ multiplex PCR, and TCRdb holds only the in-frame ones, with some missing. This sample carries 150,000 to 200,000 clones, around 84% of them seen once, and the ten largest clones take more than 1.5%. Trimming removed 3 bases from V and 4 bases from J; junction bases left unmatched: 5. This CDR3 is 15 amino acids long. In germline, CDR1 is KGHSH, CDR2 LQKENI. Findings and caveats of the study: Later analysis revealed greater clonal expansion in HLA-associated TCR beta chains than in equally common others. Across all donors, roughly uniform sequencing depth was an assumption of the presence/absence analyses. In a later analysis, TCR beta V- and J-gene trimming showed a link to a missense DCLRE1C variant.

Comments on this clone: What it recognizes is unknown.

The rearrangement joins TRBV18 to TRBJ2-1; 8 nucleotides line up with TRBD2. Sequenced material: PBMCs. The sequence came from a woman aged 18 to 35 in good health and CMV-seronegative. The DNA of the CDR3 is TGTGCCAGCTCACCGGGACGGGGGGGTTACAATGAGCAGTTCTTC. Its protein is CASSPGRGGYNEQFF.